The present entry profiles one T cell receptor beta chain with its context. The antigen is not known. The data stem from a study of T-cell memory formation after mild COVID-19. Whole-study results and caveats: A balance of CD4 and CD8 characterized clones contracting day 15 to 85, whereas later expanders leaned CD4+. That cross-reactive memory joined was suggested by some responding clones appearing in pre-infection memory.

One entry per CDR3 protein results from TCRdb running MiXCR on the 5' RACE reads. The table lists around 190,000 distinct CDR3 sequences, approximately 17% of them singletons. J gave up 5 bases and V 0 bases, and 10 bases lay outside the gene matches. Germline V gene lookup returns CDR1 SGHAT and CDR2 FQNNGV. The CDR3 loop spans 17 amino acids. Sequencing input: PBMCs or a T cell subset sorted from them (not recorded which). This sequence originates from a young man who had mild COVID-19 (a few samples of this study predate the infection). Cell type and time point are not known. The rearrangement uses TRBV11-2 and TRBJ2-1, with TRBD2 identical over 7 bases. In nucleotides, the CDR3 is TGTGCCAGCAGCTTAGATCTGGACGGGGGGTTCGACAATGAGCAGTTCTTC. Translation: CASSLDLDGGFDNEQFF.